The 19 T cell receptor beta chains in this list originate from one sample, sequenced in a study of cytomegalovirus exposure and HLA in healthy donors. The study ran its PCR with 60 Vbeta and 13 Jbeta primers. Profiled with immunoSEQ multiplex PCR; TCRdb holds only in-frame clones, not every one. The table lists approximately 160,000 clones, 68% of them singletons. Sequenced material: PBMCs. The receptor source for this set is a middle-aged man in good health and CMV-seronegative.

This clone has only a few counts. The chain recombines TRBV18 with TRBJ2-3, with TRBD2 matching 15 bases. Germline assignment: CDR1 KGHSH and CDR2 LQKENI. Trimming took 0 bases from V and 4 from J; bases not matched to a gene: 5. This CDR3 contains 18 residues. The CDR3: CASSPPGLAGGQADTQYF. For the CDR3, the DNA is TGTGCCAGCTCACCACCCGGACTAGCGGGGGGGCAGGCAGATACGCAGTATTTT. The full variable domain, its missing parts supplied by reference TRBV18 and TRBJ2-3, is NAGVMQNPRHLVRRRGQEARLRCSPMKGHSHVYWYRQLPEEGLKFMVYLQKENIIDESGMPKERFSAEFPKEGPSILRIQQVVRGDSAAYFCASSPPGLAGGQADTQYFGPGTRLTVL.

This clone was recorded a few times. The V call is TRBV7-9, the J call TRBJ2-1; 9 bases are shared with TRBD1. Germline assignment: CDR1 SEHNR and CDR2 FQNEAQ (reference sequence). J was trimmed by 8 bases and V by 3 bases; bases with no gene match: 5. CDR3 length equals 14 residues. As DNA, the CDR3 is TGTGCCAGCAGCTTTGGGACAGGGATCGATGAGCAGTTCTTC. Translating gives CASSFGTGIDEQFF.

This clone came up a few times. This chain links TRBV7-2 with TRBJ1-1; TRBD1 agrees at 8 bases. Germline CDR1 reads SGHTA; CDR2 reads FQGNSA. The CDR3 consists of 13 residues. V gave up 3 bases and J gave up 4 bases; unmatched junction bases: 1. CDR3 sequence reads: CASSFTGGTEAFF. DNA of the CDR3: TGTGCCAGCAGCTTCACAGGGGGCACTGAAGCTTTCTTT. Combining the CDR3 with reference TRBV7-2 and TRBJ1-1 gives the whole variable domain GAGVSQSPSNKVTEKGKDVELRCDPISGHTALYWYRQSLGQGLEFLIYFQGNSAPDKSGLPSDRFSAERTGGSVSTLTIQRTQQEDSAVYLCASSFTGGTEAFFGQGTRLTVV.

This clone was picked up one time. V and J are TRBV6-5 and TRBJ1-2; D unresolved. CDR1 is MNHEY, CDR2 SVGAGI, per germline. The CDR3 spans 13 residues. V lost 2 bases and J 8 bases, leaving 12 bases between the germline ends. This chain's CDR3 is CASSYDTVWGYTF. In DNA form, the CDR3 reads TGTGCCAGCAGTTACGACACTGTATGGGGCTACACCTTC.

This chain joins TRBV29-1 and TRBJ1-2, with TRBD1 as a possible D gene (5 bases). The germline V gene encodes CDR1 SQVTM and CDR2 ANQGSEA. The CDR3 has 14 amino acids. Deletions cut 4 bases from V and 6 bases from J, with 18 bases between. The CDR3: CSVGGRLGENGYTF. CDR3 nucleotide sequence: TGCAGCGTTGGGGGCAGGTTAGGAGAAAATGGCTACACCTTC.

The CDR3 bases are TGTGCCGGTAGCCGGACTAACGAAGAGACCCAGTACTTC. This gives the protein CAGSRTNEETQYF. V gene TRBV5-4 combines with J gene TRBJ2-5; maybe TRBD2 (6 bases). Germline-derived CDR1 and CDR2 are SGHNT and YYREEE (reference sequence). This CDR3 has 13 amino acids. The V end was cut by 10 bases, the J end by 3 bases, with 16 bases between.

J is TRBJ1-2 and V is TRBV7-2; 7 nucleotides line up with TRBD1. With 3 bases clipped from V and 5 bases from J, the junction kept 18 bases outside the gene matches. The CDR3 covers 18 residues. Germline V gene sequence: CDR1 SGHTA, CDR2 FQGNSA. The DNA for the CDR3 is TGTGCCAGCAGCTTGACGGGTTCTACAGGGGAACCCTCATATGGCTACACCTTC. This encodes CASSLTGSTGEPSYGYTF.

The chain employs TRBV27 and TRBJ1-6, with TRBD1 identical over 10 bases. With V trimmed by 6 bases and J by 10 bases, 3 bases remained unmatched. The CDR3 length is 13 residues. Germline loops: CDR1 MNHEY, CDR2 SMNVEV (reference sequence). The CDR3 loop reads CASSRDRGSPLHF. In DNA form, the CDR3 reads TGTGCCAGCAGCCGGGACAGGGGCTCACCCCTCCACTTT.

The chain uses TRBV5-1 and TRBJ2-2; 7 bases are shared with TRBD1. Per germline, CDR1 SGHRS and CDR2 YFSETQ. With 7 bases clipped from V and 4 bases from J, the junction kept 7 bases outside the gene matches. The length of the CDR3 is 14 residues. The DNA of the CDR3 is TGCGCCAGCCACAGGGGTTTAAGCACCGGGGAGCTGTTTTTT. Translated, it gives CASHRGLSTGELFF. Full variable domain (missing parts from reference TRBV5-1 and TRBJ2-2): KAGVTQTPRYLIKTRGQQVTLSCSPISGHRSVSWYQQTPGQGLQFLFEYFSETQRNKGNFPGRFSGRQFSNSRSEMNVSTLELGDSALYLCASHRGLSTGELFFGEGSRLTVL.

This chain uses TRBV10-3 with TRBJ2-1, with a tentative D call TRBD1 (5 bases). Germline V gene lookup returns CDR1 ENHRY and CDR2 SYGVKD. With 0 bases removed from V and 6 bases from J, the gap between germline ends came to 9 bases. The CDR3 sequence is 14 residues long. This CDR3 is CAISESAGLNEQFF. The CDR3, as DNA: TGTGCCATCAGTGAGTCCGCAGGGCTCAATGAGCAGTTCTTC.

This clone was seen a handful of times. CDR3 coding DNA: TGTGCCAGCAGTTTGAGACAGGGAAGGAACTATGGCTACACCTTC. Protein product: CASSLRQGRNYGYTF. The chain uses TRBV28 and TRBJ1-2; 7 nucleotides align to TRBD1. CDR3 size: 15 residues. With 3 bases clipped from V and 2 bases from J, the junction kept 6 bases outside the gene matches. Germline V CDR1 and CDR2: MDHEN, SYDVKM.

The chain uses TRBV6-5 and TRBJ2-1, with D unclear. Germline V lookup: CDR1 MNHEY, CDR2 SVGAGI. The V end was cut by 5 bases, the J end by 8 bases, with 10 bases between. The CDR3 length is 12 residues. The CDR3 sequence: CASSPRHDEQFF. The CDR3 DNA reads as TGTGCCAGCAGTCCCAGGCACGATGAGCAGTTCTTC.

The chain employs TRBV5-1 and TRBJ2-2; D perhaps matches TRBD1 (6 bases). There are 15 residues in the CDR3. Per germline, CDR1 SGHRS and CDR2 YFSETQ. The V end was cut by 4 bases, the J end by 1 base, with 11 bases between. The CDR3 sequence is CASSPTGENTGELFF. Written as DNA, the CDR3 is TGCGCCAGCAGCCCGACAGGCGAGAACACCGGGGAGCTGTTTTTT. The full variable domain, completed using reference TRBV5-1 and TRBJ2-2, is KAGVTQTPRYLIKTRGQQVTLSCSPISGHRSVSWYQQTPGQGLQFLFEYFSETQRNKGNFPGRFSGRQFSNSRSEMNVSTLELGDSALYLCASSPTGENTGELFFGEGSRLTVL.

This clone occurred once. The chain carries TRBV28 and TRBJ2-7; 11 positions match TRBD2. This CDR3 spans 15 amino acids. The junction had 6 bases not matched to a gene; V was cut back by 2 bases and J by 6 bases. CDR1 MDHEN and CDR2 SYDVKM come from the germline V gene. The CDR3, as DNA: TGTGCCAGCAGTTTACCCCGACTAGCGGGGACCGAGCAGTACTTC. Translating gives CASSLPRLAGTEQYF.

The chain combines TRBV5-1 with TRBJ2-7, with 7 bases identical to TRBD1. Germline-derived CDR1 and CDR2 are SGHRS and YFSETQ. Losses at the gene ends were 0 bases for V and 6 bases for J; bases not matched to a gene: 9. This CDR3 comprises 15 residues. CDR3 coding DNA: TGCGCCAGCAGCTTGGAATTACAGGGGAAGGCCGAGCAGTACTTC. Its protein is CASSLELQGKAEQYF. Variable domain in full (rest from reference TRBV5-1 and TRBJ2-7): KAGVTQTPRYLIKTRGQQVTLSCSPISGHRSVSWYQQTPGQGLQFLFEYFSETQRNKGNFPGRFSGRQFSNSRSEMNVSTLELGDSALYLCASSLELQGKAEQYFGPGTRLTVT.

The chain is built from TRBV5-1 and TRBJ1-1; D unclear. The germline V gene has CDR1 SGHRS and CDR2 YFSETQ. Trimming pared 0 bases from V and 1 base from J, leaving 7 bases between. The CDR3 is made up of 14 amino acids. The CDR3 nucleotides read TGCGCCAGCAGCTTGGTCCAGGAGAACACTGAAGCTTTCTTT. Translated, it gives CASSLVQENTEAFF.

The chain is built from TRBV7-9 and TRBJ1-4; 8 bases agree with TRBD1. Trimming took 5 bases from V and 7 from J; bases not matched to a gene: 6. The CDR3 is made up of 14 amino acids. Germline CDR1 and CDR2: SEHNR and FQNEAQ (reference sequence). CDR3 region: CASSTGQAFEKLFF. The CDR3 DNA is TGTGCCAGCAGCACGGGACAGGCGTTTGAAAAACTGTTTTTT.

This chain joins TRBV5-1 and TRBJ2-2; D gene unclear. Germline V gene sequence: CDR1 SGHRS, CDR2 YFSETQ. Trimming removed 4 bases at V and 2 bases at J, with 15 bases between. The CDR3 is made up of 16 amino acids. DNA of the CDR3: TGCGCCAGCAGCCCACCTGGAGCGCTTAACACCGGGGAGCTGTTTTTT. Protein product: CASSPPGALNTGELFF.

CDR3 sequence (DNA): TGTGCCAGCAGCTCTGGACAGGGGAATGAAAAACTGTTTTTT. Translation: CASSSGQGNEKLFF. J is TRBJ1-4 and V is TRBV7-9; TRBD1 matches 9 bases. V lost 4 bases and J lost 5; bases outside the gene matches: 2. From germline, CDR1 is SEHNR and CDR2 FQNEAQ (reference sequence). There are 14 residues in the CDR3.